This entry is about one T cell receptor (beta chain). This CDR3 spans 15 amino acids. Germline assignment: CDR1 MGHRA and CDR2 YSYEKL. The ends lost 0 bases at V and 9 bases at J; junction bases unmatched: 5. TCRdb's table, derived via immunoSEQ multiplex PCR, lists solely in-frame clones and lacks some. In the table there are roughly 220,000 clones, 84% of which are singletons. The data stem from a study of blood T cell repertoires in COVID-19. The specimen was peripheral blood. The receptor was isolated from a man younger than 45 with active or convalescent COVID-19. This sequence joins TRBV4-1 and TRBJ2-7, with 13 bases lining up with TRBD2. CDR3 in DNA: TGCGCCAGCAGCCAAGACGCCGGGACTAGCGGGGTGCAGTACTTC. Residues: CASSQDAGTSGVQYF.